This TCR beta chain comes out of a study of T cells expressing NK-cell markers. Study information: Underlying the TCR beta repertoires were sorted CD3+CD56+NKG2C+, CD3+CD56+NKG2C- and CD3+CD56-NKG2C+ T cells. Within the sequenced cohort of eight donors, seven exhibited HCMV seropositivity and one was seronegative. Findings and limits, study-wide: Of the CD8+ T cell pool in six donors, about 1.0-8% was accounted for by dominant NKG2C+ clonotypes. Leadership of the CD3+CD56-NKG2C+ fraction also belonged to these clonotypes in several donors.

For each CDR3 protein, TCRdb gives one entry from its re-call of the 5' RACE reads, without DNA. The sample holds about 160,000 distinct CDR3 sequences. Worth noting for this clonotype: What it binds is unknown.

The CDR3 is 18 residues long. Germline loops: CDR1 SNHLY, CDR2 FYNNEI. The source is a man aged 18-69 years in good health. Sequenced input: blood T cells: a sorted CD56 or NKG2C T cell subset, CD4+ or CD8+ T cells, or bulk PBMC T cells (not recorded which). The chain joins TRBV2 to TRBJ1-3. The CDR3 sequence: CASSVVALTGASGNTIYF.